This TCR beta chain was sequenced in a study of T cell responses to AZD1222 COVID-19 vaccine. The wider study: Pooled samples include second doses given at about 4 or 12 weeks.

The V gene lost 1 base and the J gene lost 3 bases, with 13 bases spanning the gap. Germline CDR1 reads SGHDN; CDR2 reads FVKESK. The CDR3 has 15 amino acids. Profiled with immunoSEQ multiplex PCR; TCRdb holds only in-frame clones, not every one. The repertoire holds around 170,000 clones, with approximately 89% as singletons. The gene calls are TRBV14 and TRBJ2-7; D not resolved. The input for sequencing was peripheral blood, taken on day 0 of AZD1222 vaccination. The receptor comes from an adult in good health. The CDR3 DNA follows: TGTGCCAGCAGCCAAGGGTACGGGCGGAGCTACGAGCAGTACTTC. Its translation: CASSQGYGRSYEQYF. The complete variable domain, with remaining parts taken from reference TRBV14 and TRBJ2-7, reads EAGVTQFPSHSVIEKGQTVTLRCDPISGHDNLYWYRRVMGKEIKFLLHFVKESKQDESGMPNNRFLAERTGGTYSTLKVQPAELEDSGVYFCASSQGYGRSYEQYFGPGTRLTVT.